This T cell receptor beta chain is from a study of control samples from healthy donors and cancer patients. Germline CDR1 is SGHDN and CDR2 is FVKESK. CDR3 length equals 12 residues. Trimming stripped 3 bases from V and 0 bases from J, with 2 bases between. Assay used: immunoSEQ multiplex PCR; TCRdb lists only in-frame clones, some missing. The table records 150,000 to 200,000 clones, 90% of them present only once. Sequencing input: blood. The V and J genes are TRBV14 and TRBJ2-5, with no clear D. This TCR was recovered from a woman aged 50 to 65 in good health. The CDR3 sequence: CASSQYQETQYF. CDR3 DNA: TGTGCCAGCAGCCAGTACCAAGAGACCCAGTACTTC. The full variable domain, rest sourced from reference TRBV14 and TRBJ2-5, is EAGVTQFPSHSVIEKGQTVTLRCDPISGHDNLYWYRRVMGKEIKFLLHFVKESKQDESGMPNNRFLAERTGGTYSTLKVQPAELEDSGVYFCASSQYQETQYFGPGTRLLVL.